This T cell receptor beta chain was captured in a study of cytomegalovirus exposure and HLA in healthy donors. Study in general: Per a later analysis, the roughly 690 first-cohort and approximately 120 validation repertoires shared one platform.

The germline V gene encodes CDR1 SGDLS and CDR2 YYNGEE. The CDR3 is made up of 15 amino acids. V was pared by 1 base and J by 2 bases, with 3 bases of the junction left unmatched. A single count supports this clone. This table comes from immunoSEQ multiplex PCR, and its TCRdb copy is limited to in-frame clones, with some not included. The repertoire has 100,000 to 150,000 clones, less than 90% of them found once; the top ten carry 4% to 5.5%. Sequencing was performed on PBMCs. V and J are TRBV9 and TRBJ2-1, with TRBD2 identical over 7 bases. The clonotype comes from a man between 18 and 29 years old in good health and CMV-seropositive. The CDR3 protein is CASSVYRGAYNEQFF. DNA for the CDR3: TGTGCCAGCAGCGTATACCGGGGGGCCTACAATGAGCAGTTCTTC.